This T cell receptor beta chain came from a study of blood T cell repertoires in COVID-19 (dated by TCRdb to the early 2020s). For context, the study as a whole: Samples from collaborators originated in the United States, Italy and Spain and spanned both the acute and convalescent phases of COVID-19. The prospective study material was composed of cDNA or gDNA derived from T cells, B-cell-depleted T cells, or PBMCs. Subjects who had been exposed to COVID-19, were actively infected with it, or had recovered from it provided the deeply sampled blood TCRbeta repertoires that made up the dataset. The repertoires were released in a freely available public database meant as a resource for research on the immune response to SARS-CoV-2. Samples came from the ongoing ImmuneRACE study (first 160 participants) plus 1,254 subjects from 6 global collaborators. Nearly every sample came with metadata listing a de-identified subject ID, COVID-19 status, age in years and sex. Where available, HLA class I and class II types were taken from metadata supplied by the sample provider and were not determined by assay-based typing. What the study reported, not specific to this receptor: How much clinical and demographic metadata was included differed by source and by participant, and the metadata was provided uncurated.

The germline V gene supplies CDR1 SNHLY and CDR2 FYNNEI. The CDR3 runs 16 residues from the cysteine to the phenylalanine. Only the CDR3 region is kept as DNA, spanning 48 bases read in frame from base 1. Compared with germline, V lacks 2 bases and J lacks 2 bases; bases without a gene match: 5. A word on this clone: The clone's antigen remains unknown. There are no base qualities to consult, and no much larger clone falls within one base.

TCRbeta CDR3 regions were amplified from genomic DNA using the immunoSEQ Assay, a bias-controlled multiplex PCR. The authors processed their data as follows. The number of nucleated cells in each sample was estimated by amplification of reference gene primers within the assay. Sequence reads were collapsed and filtered to measure the absolute abundance of every unique TCRbeta CDR3 rearrangement. Productive Simpson clonality was computed per sample as the square root of Simpson's diversity index over productive rearrangements. This immuneACCESS table, as held by TCRdb, lists in-frame sequences with V and J called but not all clones. Of the missing ones, under half trace to an unresolved V gene in checked studies; the others have no known cause. That table is the source of V, J and clone size, and D and trimming were worked out from the DNA. This sample has 300,000 to 450,000 clones in its table, and 85% to 90% of those were observed once. The ten top clones hold around 3% of the sample.

Collaborating institutions collected whole blood in K2EDTA tubes following their own protocols. For TCRbeta analysis, collaborators shipped samples in one of three forms: frozen whole blood, isolated PBMCs, or DNA extracted from either of those sample types. The sequencing input was peripheral blood. Here the chain combines TRBV2 and TRBJ2-1, and 8 junction bases match TRBD1. The receptor comes from a human donor in a cohort sampled during active COVID-19. The CDR3 region reads CASSELPGGAYNEQFF. The DNA is TGTGCCAGCAGTGAACTCCCAGGGGGCGCCTACAATGAGCAGTTCTTC.